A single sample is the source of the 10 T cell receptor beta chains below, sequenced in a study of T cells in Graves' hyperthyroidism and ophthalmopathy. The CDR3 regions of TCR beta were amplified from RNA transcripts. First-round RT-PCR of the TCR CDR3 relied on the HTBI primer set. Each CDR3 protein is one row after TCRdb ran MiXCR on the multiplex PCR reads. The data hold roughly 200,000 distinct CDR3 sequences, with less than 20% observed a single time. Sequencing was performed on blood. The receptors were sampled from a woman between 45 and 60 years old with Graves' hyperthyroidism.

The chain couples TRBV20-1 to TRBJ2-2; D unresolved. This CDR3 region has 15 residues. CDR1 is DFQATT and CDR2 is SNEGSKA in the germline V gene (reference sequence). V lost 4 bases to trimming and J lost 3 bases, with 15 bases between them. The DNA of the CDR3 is TGCAGTGCTACCTTAGCAGGAACGGACACCGGGGAGCTGTTTTTT. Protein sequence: CSATLAGTDTGELFF.

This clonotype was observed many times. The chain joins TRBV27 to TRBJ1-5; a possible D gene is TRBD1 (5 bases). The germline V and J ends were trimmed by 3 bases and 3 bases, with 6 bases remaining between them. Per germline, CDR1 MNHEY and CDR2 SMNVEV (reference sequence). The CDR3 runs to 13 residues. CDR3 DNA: TGTGCCAGCAGTTTCGGGGCCAATCAGCCCCAGCATTTT. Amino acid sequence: CASSFGANQPQHF.

CDR3 protein: CASSLLRDQPQHF. The CDR3 coding sequence is TGTGCCAGCAGCTTATTACGGGATCAGCCCCAGCATTTT. V is TRBV7-8 and J is TRBJ1-5; no firm D call. Germline values: CDR1 SGHVS, CDR2 FQNEAQ. V dropped 2 bases and J dropped 5 bases, with 7 bases sitting between them. The CDR3 extends over 13 amino acids.

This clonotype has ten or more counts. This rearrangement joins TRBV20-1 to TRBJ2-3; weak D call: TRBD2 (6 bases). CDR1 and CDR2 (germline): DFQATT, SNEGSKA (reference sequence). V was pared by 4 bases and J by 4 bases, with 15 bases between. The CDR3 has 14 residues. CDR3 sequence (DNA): TGCAGTGCTACGGGGGACCCGAGGGCAGATACGCAGTATTTT. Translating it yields CSATGDPRADTQYF.

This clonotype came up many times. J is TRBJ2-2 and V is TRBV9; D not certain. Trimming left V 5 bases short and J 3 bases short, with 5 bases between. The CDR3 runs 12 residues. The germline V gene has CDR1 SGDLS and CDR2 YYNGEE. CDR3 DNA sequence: TGTGCCAGCAGGAGAGACACCGGGGAGCTGTTTTTT. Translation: CASRRDTGELFF. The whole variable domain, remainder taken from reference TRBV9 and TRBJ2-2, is DSGVTQTPKHLITATGQRVTLRCSPRSGDLSVYWYQQSLDQGLQFLIQYYNGEERAKGNILERFSAQQFPDLHSELNLSSLELGDSALYFCASRRDTGELFFGEGSRLTVL.

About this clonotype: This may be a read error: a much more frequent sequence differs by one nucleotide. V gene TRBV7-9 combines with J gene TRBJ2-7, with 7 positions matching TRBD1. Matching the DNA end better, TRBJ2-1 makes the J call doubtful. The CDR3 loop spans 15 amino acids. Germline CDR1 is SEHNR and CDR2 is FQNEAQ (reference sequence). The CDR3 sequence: CASSPETGSAYEQFF. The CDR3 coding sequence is TGTGCCAGCAGCCCCGAGACAGGGTCGGCCTACGAGCAGTTCTTC.

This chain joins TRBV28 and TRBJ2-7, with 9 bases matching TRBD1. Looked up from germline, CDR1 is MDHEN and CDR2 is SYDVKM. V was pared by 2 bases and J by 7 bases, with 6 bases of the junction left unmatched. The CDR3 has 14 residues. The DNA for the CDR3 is TGTGCCAGCAGTTTACCTGGACAGGGGCAGGAGCAGTACTTC. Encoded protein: CASSLPGQGQEQYF.

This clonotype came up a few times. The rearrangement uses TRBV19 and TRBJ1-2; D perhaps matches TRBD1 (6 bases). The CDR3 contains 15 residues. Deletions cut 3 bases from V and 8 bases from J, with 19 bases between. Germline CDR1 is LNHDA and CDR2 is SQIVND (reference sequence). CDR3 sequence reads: CASSIAGGLNRGYTF. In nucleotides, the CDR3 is TGTGCCAGTAGTATCGCGGGGGGCCTCAATCGGGGCTACACCTTC.

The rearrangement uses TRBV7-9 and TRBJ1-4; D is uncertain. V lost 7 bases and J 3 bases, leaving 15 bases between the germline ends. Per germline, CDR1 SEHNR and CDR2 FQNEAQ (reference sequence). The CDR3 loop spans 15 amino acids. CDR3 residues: CASINTGVANEKLFF. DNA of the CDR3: TGTGCCAGCATCAACACGGGCGTAGCTAATGAAAAACTGTTTTTT.

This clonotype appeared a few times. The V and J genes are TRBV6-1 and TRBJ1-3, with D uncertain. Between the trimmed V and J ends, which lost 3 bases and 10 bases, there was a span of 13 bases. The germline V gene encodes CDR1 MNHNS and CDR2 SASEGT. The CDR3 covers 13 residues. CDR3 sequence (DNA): TGTGCCAGCAGTGAGCCGGACCAAAGGACCATATATTTT. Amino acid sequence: CASSEPDQRTIYF.